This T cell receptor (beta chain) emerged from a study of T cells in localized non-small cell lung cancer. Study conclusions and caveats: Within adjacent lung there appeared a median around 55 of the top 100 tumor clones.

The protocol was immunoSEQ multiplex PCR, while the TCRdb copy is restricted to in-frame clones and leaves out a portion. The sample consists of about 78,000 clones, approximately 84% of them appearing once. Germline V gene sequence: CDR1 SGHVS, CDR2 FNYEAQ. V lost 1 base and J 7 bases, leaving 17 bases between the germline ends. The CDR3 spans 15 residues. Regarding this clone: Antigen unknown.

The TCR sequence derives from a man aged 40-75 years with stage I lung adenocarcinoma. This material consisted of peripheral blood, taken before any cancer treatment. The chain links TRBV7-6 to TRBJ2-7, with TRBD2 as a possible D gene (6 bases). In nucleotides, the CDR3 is TGTGCCAGCAGCTTAGGCACTAGCCCCTTAGTTGAGCAGTACTTC. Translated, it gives CASSLGTSPLVEQYF. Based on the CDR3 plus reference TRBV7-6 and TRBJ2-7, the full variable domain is GAGVSQSPRYKVTKRGQDVALRCDPISGHVSLYWYRQALGQGPEFLTYFNYEAQQDKSGLPNDRFSAERPEGSISTLTIQRTEQRDSAMYRCASSLGTSPLVEQYFGPGTRLTVT.